This is a list of T cell receptor beta chains from one sample in a study of control samples from healthy donors and cancer patients. Repertoires were generated with immunoSEQ multiplex PCR, while TCRdb's copy carries only in-frame clones and drops some. The sample holds about 63,000 clones, 85% seen once. Sequenced sample: blood. Receptor source: a middle-aged man in good health. Both conserved end residues are part of each CDR3. A D gene is named only where the DNA matches it firmly. Size is stated for part of the rows, as once, few or many counts, or as a class when the clone is expanded.

size	D	V	J	CDR3	DNA
-	-	TRBV7-2	TRBJ2-3	CASSLSVDTQYF	TGTGCCAGCAGCTTATCGGTGGATACGCAGTATTTT
-	TRBD2	TRBV2	TRBJ2-7	CASSHGTSGYEQYF	TGTGCCAGCAGTCACGGGACTAGCGGTTACGAGCAGTACTTC
-	TRBD2	TRBV5-1	TRBJ2-3	CASSLAEAGGRTDTQYF	TGCGCCAGCAGCTTAGCGGAAGCGGGGGGACGCACAGATACGCAGTATTTT
-	-	TRBV19	TRBJ2-7	CASSQATKEGEQYF	TGTGCCAGTTCCCAAGCGACGAAGGAGGGAGAGCAGTACTTC
-	TRBD2	TRBV5-1	TRBJ2-7	CASSLLASSYEQYF	TGCGCCAGCAGCTTACTAGCGAGCTCCTACGAGCAGTACTTC
-	TRBD1	TRBV27	TRBJ1-1	CASTRTGARTEAFF	TGTGCCAGCACCCGGACAGGGGCTAGGACTGAAGCTTTCTTT
-	-	TRBV29-1	TRBJ2-5	CSVSENQETQYF	TGCAGCGTCAGCGAGAATCAAGAGACCCAGTACTTC
-	-	TRBV5-1	TRBJ1-1	CASSLDVMNTEAFF	TGCGCCAGCAGCCTGGACGTTATGAACACTGAAGCTTTCTTT
-	-	TRBV6-5	TRBJ2-3	CASRYSGSDTQYF	TGTGCCAGCCGCTACTCAGGATCAGATACGCAGTATTTT
-	-	TRBV27	TRBJ2-7	CASSFLGLDYEQYF	TGTGCCAGCAGTTTTTTGGGTCTCGATTACGAGCAGTACTTC
-	-	TRBV5-6	TRBJ1-1	CASSLDRFEAFF	TGTGCCAGCAGTTTAGACAGGTTTGAAGCTTTCTTT
once	-	TRBV11-3	TRBJ2-5	CASSLARNQETQYF	TGTGCCAGCAGCTTAGCTCGGAACCAAGAGACCCAGTACTTC
-	-	TRBV27	TRBJ1-2	CASSRGTTANYGYTF	TGTGCCAGCAGTCGGGGGACAACTGCTAACTATGGCTACACCTTC
-	TRBD1	TRBV18	TRBJ2-3	CASSRDRGSLDTQYF	TGTGCCAGCTCACGGGACAGGGGTTCTTTAGATACGCAGTATTTT
-	-	TRBV9	TRBJ1-1	CASSVVPGSGTEAFF	TGTGCCAGCAGCGTAGTTCCAGGGTCGGGGACTGAAGCTTTCTTT
-	-	TRBV6-2/TRBV6-3	TRBJ2-1	CASSYIGHNEQFF	TGTGCCAGCAGTTACATCGGCCACAATGAGCAGTTCTTC
few	-	TRBV5-1	TRBJ2-1	CASRPDSPEQFF	TGCGCCAGCAGGCCGGACAGCCCGGAGCAGTTCTTC
-	-	TRBV28	TRBJ1-2	CASSLPVGGYGYTF	TGTGCCAGCAGTTTGCCTGTGGGGGGCTATGGCTACACCTTC
-	TRBD1	TRBV9	TRBJ1-2	CASSGQGDYNYGYTF	TGTGCCAGCAGCGGACAGGGGGATTACAACTATGGCTACACCTTC
-	-	TRBV6-6	TRBJ2-6	CASIRTSQGVLTF	TGTGCCAGCATTCGGACATCCCAGGGCGTCCTGACTTTC
-	TRBD2	TRBV9	TRBJ2-1	CASHSGGGNNEQFF	TGTGCCAGCCATAGCGGGGGGGGTAACAATGAGCAGTTCTTC
-	-	TRBV30	TRBJ2-2	CAWSRLGAGTGELFF	TGTGCCTGGAGTCGACTTGGAGCGGGCACCGGGGAGCTGTTTTTT
-	-	TRBV7-3	TRBJ2-3	CASSSQPGTDTQYF	TGTGCCAGCAGCAGCCAACCCGGCACAGATACGCAGTATTTT
-	-	TRBV2	TRBJ1-1	CASSEEGSSEAFF	TGTGCCAGCAGTGAGGAGGGGTCAAGTGAAGCTTTCTTT
once	-	TRBV12-5	TRBJ2-2	CASGLTRVLNTNTGELFF	TGTGCTAGTGGTTTGACCAGAGTGTTAAACACGAACACCGGGGAGCTGTTTTTT
-	-	TRBV11-2	TRBJ2-7	CASSLGDLAGEQYF	TGTGCCAGCAGCTTAGGGGACCTAGCTGGCGAGCAGTACTTC
-	TRBD1	TRBV30	TRBJ2-1	CAWKGGTGGYNEQFF	TGTGCCTGGAAGGGCGGGACAGGGGGCTACAATGAGCAGTTCTTC
-	TRBD2	TRBV6-2/TRBV6-3	TRBJ2-1	CASSSFGLAGGLSYNEQFF	TGTGCCAGCAGTTCCTTTGGACTAGCGGGGGGCCTTTCCTACAATGAGCAGTTCTTC
few	-	TRBV27	TRBJ1-3	CASSFGGSGNTIYF	TGTGCCAGCAGTTTTGGAGGCTCTGGAAACACCATATATTTT
once	-	TRBV29-1	TRBJ2-5	CSAASRGETQYF	TGCAGCGCTGCTTCCCGGGGAGAGACCCAGTACTTC
-	TRBD2	TRBV3-1/TRBV3-2	TRBJ2-7	CASSQARGLAVHEQYF	TGTGCCAGCAGCCAAGCTCGCGGACTAGCGGTCCACGAGCAGTACTTC
-	-	TRBV29-1	TRBJ1-1	CSVEVYVNTEAFF	TGCAGCGTTGAAGTTTACGTGAACACTGAAGCTTTCTTT
-	TRBD2	TRBV19	TRBJ2-1	CASSEAGGSSYNEQFF	TGTGCCAGTAGCGAGGCGGGAGGCAGCTCCTACAATGAGCAGTTCTTC
-	TRBD1	TRBV7-3	TRBJ2-7	CASSLEQGAYEQYF	TGTGCCAGCAGCTTAGAACAGGGGGCTTACGAGCAGTACTTC
-	-	TRBV4-1	TRBJ1-5	CASSRGLNQPQHF	TGCGCCAGCAGCCGGGGCCTCAATCAGCCCCAGCATTTT
once	-	TRBV4-3	TRBJ2-2	CASSQDRRGRGIRELFF	TGCGCCAGCAGCCAAGATCGTCGGGGCAGGGGTATAAGGGAGCTGTTTTTT
few	-	TRBV18	TRBJ2-3	CASSPPTDTQYF	TGTGCCAGCTCACCACCTACAGATACGCAGTATTTT
-	-	TRBV12-5	TRBJ1-5	CASGLVPGGDSNQPQHF	TGTGCTAGTGGTTTGGTACCGGGAGGGGATAGCAATCAGCCCCAGCATTTT
-	TRBD1	TRBV30	TRBJ1-1	CAWSFNRGATEAFF	TGTGCCTGGAGTTTTAACAGGGGGGCCACTGAAGCTTTCTTT
-	TRBD1	TRBV19	TRBJ1-1	CASSLGQGVNTEAFF	TGTGCCAGTAGTCTCGGACAGGGAGTGAACACTGAAGCTTTCTTT
-	TRBD2	TRBV27	TRBJ2-1	CASSPVRAGGPYEQFF	TGTGCCAGCAGTCCCGTCCGGGCGGGAGGGCCTTATGAGCAGTTCTTC
few	-	TRBV7-2	TRBJ1-5	CASSLDGGKPQHF	TGTGCCAGCAGCTTAGACGGGGGGAAGCCCCAGCATTTT
-	-	TRBV9	TRBJ2-7	CASSVGVGPTYEQYF	TGTGCCAGCAGCGTAGGGGTAGGCCCAACCTACGAGCAGTACTTC
-	TRBD1	TRBV24-1	TRBJ2-3	CATSDDDRGFFTDTQYF	TGTGCCACCAGTGATGACGACAGGGGGTTTTTCACAGATACGCAGTATTTT
-	TRBD2	TRBV7-3	TRBJ2-1	CASRSKAGNSYNEQFF	TGTGCCAGCAGGAGTAAAGCGGGAAATTCCTACAATGAGCAGTTCTTC
-	TRBD1	TRBV27	TRBJ2-7	CASSGYRDRVKEQYF	TGTGCCAGCAGTGGGTACCGGGACAGGGTAAAAGAGCAGTACTTC
-	TRBD2	TRBV4-2	TRBJ2-3	CASSQGLAGGRADTQYF	TGTGCCAGCAGCCAAGGACTAGCGGGAGGAAGAGCAGATACGCAGTATTTT
-	-	TRBV19	TRBJ1-2	CASSLGRYGYTF	TGTGCCAGTAGTCTTGGCAGATATGGCTACACCTTC
-	TRBD1	TRBV12-5	TRBJ1-1	CASGLPRGQGDTEAFF	TGTGCTAGTGGTTTGCCCCGGGGACAGGGTGACACTGAAGCTTTCTTT
-	-	TRBV5-5	TRBJ1-1	CASSLASDTEAFF	TGTGCCAGCAGCTTGGCTAGTGACACTGAAGCTTTCTTT
-	-	TRBV3-1/TRBV3-2	TRBJ2-5	CASSQVQIRQETQYF	TGTGCCAGCAGCCAAGTTCAGATCCGCCAAGAGACCCAGTACTTC